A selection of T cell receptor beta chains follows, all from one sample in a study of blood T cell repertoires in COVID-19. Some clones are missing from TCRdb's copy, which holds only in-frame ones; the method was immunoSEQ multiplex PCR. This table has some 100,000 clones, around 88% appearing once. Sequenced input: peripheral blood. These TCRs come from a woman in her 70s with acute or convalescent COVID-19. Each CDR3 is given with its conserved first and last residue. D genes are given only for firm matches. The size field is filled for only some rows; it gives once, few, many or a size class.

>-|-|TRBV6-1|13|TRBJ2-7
TGTGCCAGCAGTGAGGTGGGGGGCTACGAGCAGTACTTC
CASSEVGGYEQYF
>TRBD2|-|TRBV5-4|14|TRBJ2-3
TGTGCCAGCAGCTTGGGAAGCGGGAGCGATACGCAGTATTTT
CASSLGSGSDTQYF
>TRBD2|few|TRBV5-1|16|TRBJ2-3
TGCGCCAGCACCCAGTCGGGGACTAGCGGTGGGGATACGCAGTATTTT
CASTQSGTSGGDTQYF
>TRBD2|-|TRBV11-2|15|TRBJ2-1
TGTGCCAGCAGCTTAAGTACGGGGGGTTACAATGAGCAGTTCTTC
CASSLSTGGYNEQFF
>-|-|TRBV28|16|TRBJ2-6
TGTGCCAGCAGTTTATGGCGGGGATCTGGGGCCAACGTCCTGACTTTC
CASSLWRGSGANVLTF
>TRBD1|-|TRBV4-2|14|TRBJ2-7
TGTGCCAGCAGCCAAGACCGGGCAGGGGGTGAGCAGTACTTC
CASSQDRAGGEQYF
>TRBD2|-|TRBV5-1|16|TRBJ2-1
TGCGCCAGCAGCCCCGCCGGGACTAGCGGGAGTGATGAGCAGTTCTTC
CASSPAGTSGSDEQFF
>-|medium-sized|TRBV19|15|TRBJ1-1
TGTGCCAGTAGTACCAACTACCAGGGGAACACTGAAGCTTTCTTT
CASSTNYQGNTEAFF
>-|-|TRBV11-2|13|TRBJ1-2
TGTGCCAGCAGCCCACAGGACAGTTCTGGCTACACCTTC
CASSPQDSSGYTF
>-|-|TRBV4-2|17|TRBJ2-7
TGTGCCAGCAGCCTTTCGGAGAAGGTCGGGGCAGGGGCCGAGCAGTACTTC
CASSLSEKVGAGAEQYF
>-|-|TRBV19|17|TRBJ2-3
TGTGCCAGTAGTAGATCCAGGCCCCTCGGAAGCACAGATACGCAGTATTTT
CASSRSRPLGSTDTQYF